Sequencing of this T cell receptor beta chain was carried out in a study of T cell responses to AZD1222 COVID-19 vaccine. Germline values: CDR1 SGHTA, CDR2 FQGNSA. V trimming: 4 bases; J trimming: 1 base; junction bases outside the gene matches: 1. This CDR3 is built from 15 residues. Clones were sequenced by immunoSEQ multiplex PCR, and TCRdb holds only the in-frame ones, with some missing. The profile shows 160,000 or so clones, 90% to 95% of them singletons. The clonotype comes from an adult in good health. V usage is TRBV7-2 and J usage is TRBJ2-3, with 11 bases aligning to TRBD2. The source was peripheral blood, collected on day 0 of AZD1222 vaccination. Here the CDR3 DNA reads TGTGCCAGCAGCTCTAGCGGGGGGCGCACAGATACGCAGTATTTT. It translates to CASSSSGGRTDTQYF.